This is a list of T cell receptor beta chains from one sample in a study of beta chain features in type 1 diabetes. TCRdb's copy holds only in-frame clones and misses some; the assay was immunoSEQ multiplex PCR. Here the sample spans roughly 340,000 clones, roughly 12% being singletons. Sequenced input: naive CD4+ T cells from blood. These receptors originate from a woman aged 18-29 years with type 1 diabetes. Both conserved end residues are part of each CDR3. The order of the fields is clone size, J gene, V gene, CDR3 protein. Some rows mark clone size as missing; the rest say once, few, many or name a class of expanded clone.

clone size: few
J gene: TRBJ2-5
V gene: TRBV7-2
CDR3 protein: CASSARTSGGPSGETQYF

clone size: .
J gene: TRBJ2-1
V gene: TRBV5-6
CDR3 protein: CASSDSGRAVGEQFF

clone size: .
J gene: TRBJ2-7
V gene: TRBV4-2
CDR3 protein: CASSQDLRENYEQYF

clone size: few
J gene: TRBJ2-4
V gene: TRBV7-2
CDR3 protein: CASSPEYANKNIQYF

clone size: .
J gene: TRBJ1-5
V gene: TRBV5-4
CDR3 protein: CASSIQGSQPQHF

clone size: .
J gene: TRBJ1-6
V gene: TRBV7-9
CDR3 protein: CASSLEQTNSPLHF

clone size: few
J gene: TRBJ2-4
V gene: TRBV10-3
CDR3 protein: CAISDGTQTKNIQYF

clone size: few
J gene: TRBJ2-7
V gene: TRBV5-1
CDR3 protein: CASSGAVYEQYF

clone size: .
J gene: TRBJ2-7
V gene: TRBV4-1
CDR3 protein: CASSRLSGDEQYF

clone size: .
J gene: TRBJ1-2
V gene: TRBV18
CDR3 protein: CASSPGREVSGYTF

clone size: .
J gene: TRBJ2-1
V gene: TRBV19
CDR3 protein: CATSLVLAAEQFF

clone size: few
J gene: TRBJ2-1
V gene: TRBV30
CDR3 protein: CAWSVLFDEQFF

clone size: few
J gene: TRBJ1-3
V gene: TRBV30
CDR3 protein: CAWRRNSGNTIYF

clone size: few
J gene: TRBJ2-7
V gene: TRBV7-9
CDR3 protein: CASDRNSYEQYF

clone size: few
J gene: TRBJ2-7
V gene: TRBV5-1
CDR3 protein: CASSFDPVSYEQYF

clone size: few
J gene: TRBJ2-3
V gene: TRBV4-1
CDR3 protein: CASSLRGGGATFAQYF

clone size: .
J gene: TRBJ2-3
V gene: TRBV4-3
CDR3 protein: CASSKRGGGTDTQYF

clone size: few
J gene: TRBJ1-5
V gene: TRBV6-5
CDR3 protein: CASSFDRFNQPQHF

clone size: few
J gene: TRBJ1-2
V gene: TRBV2
CDR3 protein: CASSEWQGAGGYTF

clone size: few
J gene: TRBJ2-1
V gene: TRBV4-3
CDR3 protein: CASSPGPSTHGDEQFF

clone size: few
J gene: TRBJ1-3
V gene: TRBV4-3
CDR3 protein: CASSQDAGTGNTIYF

clone size: few
J gene: TRBJ2-3
V gene: TRBV21-1
CDR3 protein: CASSSPRDRGTDTQYF

clone size: .
J gene: TRBJ2-7
V gene: TRBV18
CDR3 protein: CASSPGGINEQYF

clone size: few
J gene: TRBJ2-2
V gene: TRBV30
CDR3 protein: CAWGTGVGAGELFF

clone size: few
J gene: TRBJ2-7
V gene: TRBV9
CDR3 protein: CASSPRVTGPLEQYF

clone size: .
J gene: TRBJ2-7
V gene: TRBV4-3
CDR3 protein: CASSQDRGRDISYEQYF

clone size: .
J gene: TRBJ1-2
V gene: TRBV6-5
CDR3 protein: CASSRDSYGYTF

clone size: few
J gene: TRBJ1-2
V gene: TRBV30
CDR3 protein: CAWDPRPYGYTF

clone size: .
J gene: TRBJ2-1
V gene: TRBV19
CDR3 protein: CASTGSHNEQFF

clone size: .
J gene: TRBJ1-2
V gene: TRBV30
CDR3 protein: CAWSAAGKYYGYTF

clone size: few
J gene: TRBJ2-7
V gene: TRBV29-1
CDR3 protein: CSVESGLAGDEQYF

clone size: .
J gene: TRBJ2-5
V gene: TRBV7-9
CDR3 protein: CASSLPTGAVFRETQYF

clone size: few
J gene: TRBJ2-5
V gene: TRBV5-1
CDR3 protein: CASSPERVVQETQYF

clone size: .
J gene: TRBJ2-5
V gene: TRBV15
CDR3 protein: CATSRPTGKETQYF

clone size: few
J gene: TRBJ2-5
V gene: TRBV7-9
CDR3 protein: CASSSPGRETQYF

clone size: .
J gene: TRBJ2-1
V gene: TRBV30
CDR3 protein: CAWRGTGANEQFF

clone size: few
J gene: TRBJ2-1
V gene: TRBV28
CDR3 protein: CASSFPGRTDEQFF

clone size: .
J gene: TRBJ2-1
V gene: TRBV5-1
CDR3 protein: CASSLEVAGREQFF

clone size: .
J gene: TRBJ2-7
V gene: TRBV4-3
CDR3 protein: CASRHPSSRLSYEQYF

clone size: few
J gene: TRBJ2-3
V gene: TRBV30
CDR3 protein: CAWSRREFADTQYF

clone size: few
J gene: TRBJ1-3
V gene: TRBV4-3
CDR3 protein: CASSQDPQQGSSGNTIYF

clone size: .
J gene: TRBJ2-4
V gene: TRBV10-3
CDR3 protein: CATRTGGGLGKNIQYF